Presented here are 31 T cell receptor beta chains from one specimen sequenced in a study of T cells in tuberculosis. Assay used: immunoSEQ multiplex PCR; TCRdb lists only in-frame clones, some missing. This table has tens of thousands of clones, 90% to 95% appearing once. Sequenced input: PBMCs. These receptors all stem from a donor aged 10-29 years with latent tuberculosis or without tuberculosis infection.

This CDR3 reads CASSPRPGNTEAFF. In DNA form, the CDR3 reads TGTGCCAGCAGTCCCCGTCCAGGGAACACTGAAGCTTTCTTT. The rearrangement links TRBV27 to TRBJ1-1, with D unresolved. The CDR3 loop spans 14 amino acids. Trimming shortened V by 5 bases and J by 1 base, and 11 bases separated the two germline ends. Germline CDR1 MNHEY, CDR2 SMNVEV (reference sequence).

The CDR3 here is CASSESGTDYSYEQYF. The CDR3 region has the DNA TGTGCCAGCAGTGAGTCAGGGACAGATTACTCCTACGAGCAGTACTTC. The J gene is TRBJ2-7, the V gene TRBV25-1; TRBD1 matches 7 bases. From germline, CDR1 is MGHDK and CDR2 SYGVNS. This CDR3 has 16 residues. The junction had 8 bases not matched to a gene; V was cut back by 3 bases and J by 0 bases.

The chain employs TRBV19 and TRBJ2-3, with TRBD2 matching over 8 bases. V lost 5 bases and J lost 6; bases outside the gene matches: 13. The CDR3 loop spans 16 amino acids. CDR1 LNHDA and CDR2 SQIVND come from the germline V gene (reference sequence). CDR3 sequence (DNA): TGTGCCAGTAGTCCAATAGCGGGGCCCTCGGGGGATACGCAGTATTTT. Translated: CASSPIAGPSGDTQYF.

The chain combines TRBV30 with TRBJ1-5; TRBD1 aligns across 7 bases. V lost 4 bases, J lost 2 bases, and 8 bases stayed unmatched. The CDR3 sequence is 15 residues long. CDR1 is GTSNPN, CDR2 SVGIG, per germline (reference sequence). CDR3 sequence reads: CAWTASGQGNQPQHF. The CDR3 coding sequence is TGTGCCTGGACGGCGTCCGGACAGGGCAATCAGCCCCAGCATTTT.

The chain links TRBV18 to TRBJ2-5, with D unresolved. The length of the CDR3 is 13 residues. CDR1 KGHSH and CDR2 LQKENI come from the germline V gene. Deletions cut 3 bases from V and 2 bases from J, with 7 bases between. The CDR3 here is CASSPGLQETQYF. The DNA for the CDR3 is TGTGCCAGCTCACCGGGCCTACAAGAGACCCAGTACTTC.

V gene TRBV10-3 combines with J gene TRBJ2-1, with D hard to call. The V gene's germline CDR1 is ENHRY and CDR2 SYGVKD. This CDR3 has 15 residues. V was trimmed by 6 bases and J by 5 bases, leaving 17 bases between them. The CDR3 DNA reads TGTGCCATCAGGGTAGGAGACTTGAACAACAATGAGCAGTTCTTC. Amino acid sequence: CAIRVGDLNNNEQFF.

V usage is TRBV9 and J usage is TRBJ2-7; possible D gene TRBD2, 5 bases. CDR3 length: 13 amino acids. Trimming left V 2 bases short and J 0 bases short, with 6 bases between. CDR1 and CDR2 from the germline V gene are SGDLS and YYNGEE. This CDR3 reads CASSVGVSYEQYF. Here the CDR3 DNA reads TGTGCCAGCAGCGTGGGAGTCTCCTACGAGCAGTACTTC.

The chain has TRBV5-4 and TRBJ1-6, with D maybe TRBD1 (5 bases). The CDR3 runs to 12 residues. The V end was cut by 2 bases, the J end by 9 bases, with 6 bases between. Germline V gives CDR1 SGHNT, CDR2 YYREEE (reference sequence). The chain's CDR3 is CASSFQGSPLHF. The CDR3 DNA reads TGTGCCAGCAGCTTTCAGGGTTCACCCCTCCACTTT.

Here the CDR3 DNA reads TGTGCCAGCAGCTTCCCGAGCGGGCTAGCGGGACCAGATGAGCAGTTCTTC. Encoded protein: CASSFPSGLAGPDEQFF. The chain links TRBV7-9 to TRBJ2-1; 9 bases are a match to TRBD2. Germline V gives CDR1 SEHNR, CDR2 FQNEAQ (reference sequence). The CDR3 has 17 residues. J lost 8 bases, V lost 3 bases, and 14 bases had no gene match.

The rearrangement uses TRBV10-3 and TRBJ2-1; TRBD2 is a possible D gene (5 bases). This CDR3 comprises 15 residues. V lost 7 bases, J lost 3 bases, and 16 bases lay in between. The germline CDR1 and CDR2 sequences are ENHRY and SYGVKD. CDR3 nucleotide sequence: TGTGCCATCAATCGTGGGAGCGGCCTCTACAATGAGCAGTTCTTC. Translating gives CAINRGSGLYNEQFF.

The chain is built from TRBV19 and TRBJ1-1; D remains ambiguous. This CDR3 region has 14 residues. Germline V gene lookup returns CDR1 LNHDA and CDR2 SQIVND (reference sequence). V was cut by 4 bases and J by 2 bases, with 11 bases left in between. The CDR3 protein is CASSRAEPNTEAFF. CDR3 nucleotides: TGTGCCAGTAGTAGGGCAGAGCCTAACACTGAAGCTTTCTTT.

This clone was seen just once. The V and J genes are TRBV19 and TRBJ2-3; D gene uncertain. This CDR3 region has 14 residues. The ends were cut back, 8 bases at V and 2 bases at J, with 14 bases in the middle. Per the germline V gene, CDR1 is LNHDA and CDR2 is SQIVND (reference sequence). CDR3 sequence reads: CASSPLLYTDTQYF. The CDR3 DNA sequence: TGTGCCAGTTCCCCCCTTCTATACACAGATACGCAGTATTTT.

This sequence joins TRBV18 and TRBJ1-5; weak D call: TRBD1 (6 bases). In germline, CDR1 is KGHSH, CDR2 LQKENI. The CDR3 has 14 residues. V lost 6 bases to trimming and J lost 4 bases, with 13 bases between them. CDR3 in DNA: TGTGCCAGCTCTCCTAACAGGGAGAATCAGCCCCAGCATTTT. Amino acid sequence: CASSPNRENQPQHF.

The rearrangement uses TRBV4-1 and TRBJ1-2; 7 bases align to TRBD1. The length of the CDR3 is 15 residues. V lost 0 bases to trimming and J lost 4 bases; unmatched junction nucleotides: 5. Germline CDR1 reads MGHRA; CDR2 reads YSYEKL. For the CDR3, the DNA is TGCGCCAGCAGCCAAGATCCGGGACAGAGCTATGGCTACACCTTC. As protein: CASSQDPGQSYGYTF.

The genes are TRBV5-6 and TRBJ2-4, with a weak D call TRBD2 (5 bases). The CDR3 contains 17 residues. Per germline, CDR1 SGHDT and CDR2 YYEEEE. V was trimmed by 4 bases and J by 0 bases, leaving 17 bases between them. The CDR3 sequence: CASSQILDTLAKNIQYF. CDR3 nucleotides: TGTGCCAGCAGCCAAATACTAGATACCCTAGCCAAAAACATTCAGTACTTC. Filled out from reference TRBV5-6 and TRBJ2-4, the complete variable domain reads DAGVTQSPTHLIKTRGQQVTLRCSPKSGHDTVSWYQQALGQGPQFIFQYYEEEERQRGNFPDRFSGHQFPNYSSELNVNALLLGDSALYLCASSQILDTLAKNIQYFGAGTRLSVL.

This clone is a singleton in its sample. V gene TRBV11-2 combines with J gene TRBJ2-7; 9 positions agree with TRBD2. The V gene's germline CDR1 is SGHAT and CDR2 FQNNGV. This CDR3 is built from 15 residues. The junction had 7 bases not matched to a gene; V was cut back by 4 bases and J by 3 bases. The CDR3 spells CASSSPGLAIYEQYF. As DNA, the CDR3 is TGTGCCAGCAGCTCCCCCGGACTAGCGATCTACGAGCAGTACTTC.

The V call is TRBV29-1, the J call TRBJ2-7, with a tentative D call TRBD2 (6 bases). V lost 5 bases, J lost 0 bases, and 11 bases lay in between. CDR3 length equals 13 residues. CDR1 and CDR2 from the germline V gene are SQVTM and ANQGSEA. In DNA form, the CDR3 reads TGCAGCGTTTGGACCGGGAGCTCCTACGAGCAGTACTTC. Translating gives CSVWTGSSYEQYF.

The rearrangement links TRBV11-2 to TRBJ2-1; 11 bases are a match to TRBD2. J gave up 3 bases and V 4 bases, and 5 bases lay outside the gene matches. CDR1 is SGHAT and CDR2 is FQNNGV in the germline V gene. The CDR3 is 16 amino acids. CDR3 region: CASSSEGTSGYNEQFF. In DNA, the CDR3 is TGTGCCAGCAGCTCAGAGGGGACTAGCGGCTACAATGAGCAGTTCTTC.

The chain links TRBV2 to TRBJ1-2; TRBD1 matches at 7 bases. This CDR3 is built from 12 residues. The germline V gene has CDR1 SNHLY and CDR2 FYNNEI. V dropped 6 bases and J dropped 6; count of bases not matched to a gene: 4. The CDR3 protein is CASRQGKDGYTF. CDR3 DNA sequence: TGTGCCAGCAGACAGGGGAAGGATGGCTACACCTTC.

This chain joins TRBV30 and TRBJ1-2; D ambiguous. This CDR3 contains 16 residues. The ends were cut back, 2 bases at V and 4 bases at J, with 20 bases in the middle. Per the germline V gene, CDR1 is GTSNPN and CDR2 is SVGIG (reference sequence). CDR3 sequence: CAWSYHRSGFGYGYTF. CDR3 DNA: TGTGCCTGGAGTTACCACCGCTCGGGTTTCGGCTATGGCTACACCTTC.

CDR3 sequence reads: CASSYSGGTGELFF. CDR3 DNA: TGTGCCAGCAGTTACAGCGGAGGCACCGGGGAGCTGTTTTTT. The V and J genes are TRBV6-6 and TRBJ2-2, with a tentative D call TRBD2 (5 bases). V lost 2 bases to trimming and J lost 4 bases, with 8 bases between them. The CDR3 length is 14 residues. Germline V CDR1 and CDR2: MNHNY, SVGAGI (reference sequence).

The V and J genes are TRBV15 and TRBJ1-5; D unresolved. CDR1 and CDR2 from the germline V gene are LNHNV and YYDKDF (reference sequence). V was trimmed by 1 base and J by 0 bases, leaving 10 bases between them. This CDR3 spans 16 amino acids. As DNA, the CDR3 is TGTGCCACCAGCAGAGTGGTTACAGATAGCAATCAGCCCCAGCATTTT. Its protein product is CATSRVVTDSNQPQHF.

The gene calls are TRBV6-4 and TRBJ2-7; 7 bases are a match to TRBD2. V trimming: 3 bases; J trimming: 3 bases; junction bases outside the gene matches: 17. The germline gives CDR1 MRHNA, CDR2 SNTAGT. This CDR3 has 18 amino acids. The CDR3 DNA reads TGTGCCAGCAGTGATGGGGGGGTGATCTTATTCACAGTCTACGAGCAGTACTTC. Its translation: CASSDGGVILFTVYEQYF.

This clone is a singleton in its sample. The V call is TRBV5-8, the J call TRBJ2-1; D is ambiguous. The V gene lost 7 bases and the J gene lost 1 base, with 9 bases spanning the gap. CDR1 and CDR2 (germline): SGHTS, YDEGEE. This CDR3 has 13 amino acids. The CDR3 nucleotides are TGTGCCAGCGGATCCGGGTCCTACAATGAGCAGTTCTTC. It translates to CASGSGSYNEQFF.

The chain has TRBV30 and TRBJ1-2; 7 bases align to TRBD1. Germline CDR1 and CDR2: GTSNPN and SVGIG (reference sequence). The CDR3 length is 14 residues. J lost 4 bases, V lost 2 bases, and 7 bases had no gene match. Written as DNA, the CDR3 is TGTGCCTGGAGTACCCACGGGACAGCCTATGGCTACACCTTC. Protein product: CAWSTHGTAYGYTF.

The genes are TRBV19 and TRBJ1-1; tentatively, D is TRBD1 (6 bases). Trimming removed 6 bases at V and 1 base at J, with 15 bases between. Germline V CDR1 and CDR2: LNHDA, SQIVND (reference sequence). The CDR3 contains 15 residues. For the CDR3, the DNA is TGTGCCAGTAGGGGGGCATCGGGTACGAACACTGAAGCTTTCTTT. It is translated as CASRGASGTNTEAFF. Complete variable domain (other parts from reference TRBV19 and TRBJ1-1): DGGITQSPKYLFRKEGQNVTLSCEQNLNHDAMYWYRQDPGQGLRLIYYSQIVNDFQKGDIAEGYSVSREKKESFPLTVTSAQKNPTAFYLCASRGASGTNTEAFFGQGTRLTVV.

This clone was found once. The chain's CDR3 is CASSGQGLETQYF. The DNA of the CDR3 is TGTGCCAGCAGCGGACAGGGGCTAGAGACCCAGTACTTC. The chain is built from TRBV9 and TRBJ2-5; the match to TRBD1 covers 8 bases. Looked up from germline, CDR1 is SGDLS and CDR2 is YYNGEE. This CDR3 region has 13 residues. The V gene end was trimmed by 3 bases and the J gene end by 4 bases; junction bases not matched to a gene: 2.

The CDR3: CASSPRDSSYEQYF. CDR3 sequence (DNA): TGCGCCAGCAGCCCCCGGGACAGCTCCTACGAGCAGTACTTC. The chain recombines TRBV5-1 with TRBJ2-7; the match to TRBD1 covers 7 bases. J was trimmed by 0 bases and V by 4 bases; bases with no gene match: 4. Germline loops: CDR1 SGHRS, CDR2 YFSETQ. CDR3 size: 14 residues.

This clone was counted once. This chain links TRBV5-1 with TRBJ1-2; no clear D gene. Germline V CDR1 and CDR2: SGHRS, YFSETQ. CDR3 length equals 14 residues. Trimming took 0 bases from V and 6 from J, leaving 12 bases between them. CDR3 sequence: CASSLAQIWDGYTF. The CDR3 DNA follows: TGCGCCAGCAGCTTGGCACAGATCTGGGATGGCTACACCTTC.

This sequence joins TRBV6-1 and TRBJ1-5; possibly TRBD1 for D (5 bases). The CDR3 extends over 16 amino acids. CDR1 is MNHNS, CDR2 SASEGT, per germline. The V end was cut by 2 bases, the J end by 7 bases, with 18 bases between. The CDR3 DNA reads TGTGCCAGCAGTGAAAGTCGGGGGTCCGGGGGACAGCCCCAGCATTTT. The encoded protein is CASSESRGSGGQPQHF.

The chain employs TRBV19 and TRBJ2-7; D is possibly TRBD2 (5 bases). The CDR3 has 13 amino acids. Trimming took off 3 bases at V and 5 bases at J, with 11 bases between the two ends. Germline CDR1 LNHDA, CDR2 SQIVND (reference sequence). CDR3 bases: TGTGCCAGTAGTATGACACATAGCGACGAGCAGTACTTC. Its protein product is CASSMTHSDEQYF.